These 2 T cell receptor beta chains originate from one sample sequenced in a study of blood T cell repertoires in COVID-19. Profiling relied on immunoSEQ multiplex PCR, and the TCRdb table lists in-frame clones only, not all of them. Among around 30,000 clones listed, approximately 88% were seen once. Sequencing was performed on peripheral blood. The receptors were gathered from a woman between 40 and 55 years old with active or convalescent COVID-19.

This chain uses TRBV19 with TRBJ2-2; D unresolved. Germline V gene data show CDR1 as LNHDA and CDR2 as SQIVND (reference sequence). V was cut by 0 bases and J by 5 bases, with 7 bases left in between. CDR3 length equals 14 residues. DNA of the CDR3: TGTGCCAGTAGTATAGATGCGTCGACCGGGGAGCTGTTTTTT. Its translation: CASSIDASTGELFF.

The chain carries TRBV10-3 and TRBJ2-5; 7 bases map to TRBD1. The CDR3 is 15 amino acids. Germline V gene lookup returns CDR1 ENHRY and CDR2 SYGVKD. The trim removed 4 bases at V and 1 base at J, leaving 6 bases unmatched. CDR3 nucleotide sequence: TGTGCCATCAGTGCCGCGACAGGGACCCAAGAGACCCAGTACTTC. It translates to CAISAATGTQETQYF.